These 14 T cell receptor beta chains were all obtained from the same sample, sequenced in a study of cytotoxic CD8 clonotypes in ibrutinib-treated CLL. Only in-frame clones appear in the TCRdb table, and some are missing; sequencing was by immunoSEQ multiplex PCR. Altogether some 200,000 clones are present, about four fifths being singletons, with the ten largest covering about 10%. The sample consisted of PBMCs, taken after 12 months of ibrutinib treatment. These receptors were collected from a human donor with chronic lymphocytic leukemia.

V and J are TRBV5-1 and TRBJ1-1; D call uncertain. The CDR3 is 13 amino acids. CDR1 is SGHRS and CDR2 is YFSETQ in the germline V gene. With 0 bases removed from V and 5 bases from J, the gap between germline ends came to 8 bases. CDR3 sequence: CASSLEYWTEAFF. CDR3 DNA: TGCGCCAGCAGCTTGGAGTACTGGACTGAAGCTTTCTTT.

The V gene is TRBV7-4, the J gene TRBJ1-5, with TRBD1 matching over 7 bases. Losses at the gene ends were 5 bases for V and 7 bases for J; bases not matched to a gene: 17. Germline lookup yields CDR1 SGHVT and CDR2 SQSDAQ. The CDR3 spans 17 residues. CDR3 sequence: CASSPLGKQGIHQPQHF. The CDR3 coding sequence is TGTGCCAGCAGCCCCCTTGGGAAACAGGGGATTCACCAGCCCCAGCATTTT.

The gene calls are TRBV2 and TRBJ2-1, with TRBD2 identical over 7 bases. With 5 bases clipped from V and 8 bases from J, the junction kept 6 bases outside the gene matches. Looked up from germline, CDR1 is SNHLY and CDR2 is FYNNEI. The CDR3 sequence is 13 residues long. CDR3 protein: CASSTSAKDEQFF. CDR3 bases: TGTGCCAGCAGTACTAGCGCCAAGGATGAGCAGTTCTTC. Full variable domain (outside the CDR3, taken from reference TRBV2 and TRBJ2-1): EPEVTQTPSHQVTQMGQEVILRCVPISNHLYFYWYRQILGQKVEFLVSFYNNEISEKSEIFDDQFSVERPDGSNFTLKIRSTKLEDSAMYFCASSTSAKDEQFFGPGTRLTVL.

This chain links TRBV28 with TRBJ1-1; a possible D gene is TRBD1 (6 bases). CDR3 length equals 14 residues. V lost 7 bases and J lost 0, with 12 bases in between. Germline V gives CDR1 MDHEN, CDR2 SYDVKM. This CDR3 reads CASTPGDMNTEAFF. The CDR3 DNA follows: TGTGCCAGCACTCCCGGGGACATGAACACTGAAGCTTTCTTT.

The chain employs TRBV5-1 and TRBJ1-1; TRBD1 agrees at 9 bases. V was pared by 7 bases and J by 0 bases, with 7 bases of the junction left unmatched. Germline V gene sequence: CDR1 SGHRS, CDR2 YFSETQ. The CDR3 covers 15 residues. CDR3: CASSRQGGLNTEAFF. For the CDR3, the DNA is TGCGCCAGCTCGAGACAGGGGGGCTTGAACACTGAAGCTTTCTTT.

This chain links TRBV15 with TRBJ1-1; D unclear. This CDR3 has 14 residues. CDR1 is LNHNV and CDR2 is YYDKDF in the germline V gene (reference sequence). V lost 0 bases to trimming and J lost 7 bases, with 12 bases between them. The CDR3 bases are TGTGCCACCAGCAGAGATGATCGGGGAAGTGAAGCTTTCTTT. This gives the protein CATSRDDRGSEAFF.

This clone appeared a few times. The gene calls are TRBV29-1 and TRBJ2-5; perhaps TRBD1 as D (6 bases). Germline lookup yields CDR1 SQVTM and CDR2 ANQGSEA. Trimming left V 7 bases short and J 1 base short, with 10 bases between. The CDR3 is 12 residues long. For the CDR3, the DNA is TGCAGCGCTACAGGGTTCCAAGAGACCCAGTACTTC. Its protein is CSATGFQETQYF. The variable domain in full, completed from reference TRBV29-1 and TRBJ2-5, reads SAVISQKPSRDICQRGTSLTIQCQVDSQVTMMFWYRQQPGQSLTLIATANQGSEATYESGFVIDKFPISRPNLTFSTLTVSNMSPEDSSIYLCSATGFQETQYFGPGTRLLVL.

This clone was detected only once. This sequence joins TRBV5-1 and TRBJ2-5; the D gene is possibly TRBD1 (6 bases). The V gene lost 5 bases and the J gene lost 1 base, with 12 bases spanning the gap. Germline CDR1 reads SGHRS; CDR2 reads YFSETQ. The CDR3 loop spans 14 amino acids. CDR3 region: CASRTGQFQETQYF. CDR3 nucleotide sequence: TGCGCCAGCAGAACCGGACAGTTCCAAGAGACCCAGTACTTC.

V is TRBV2 and J is TRBJ1-5; D might be TRBD1 (5 bases). The germline V gene has CDR1 SNHLY and CDR2 FYNNEI. The CDR3 length is 12 residues. The V end lost 11 bases, the J end lost 2 bases, and 10 bases lay between the germline ends. The CDR3 sequence: CASQTGNQPQHF. The CDR3 region has the DNA TGTGCCTCGCAGACAGGCAATCAGCCCCAGCATTTT.

This clone was counted a single time. The gene calls are TRBV5-1 and TRBJ2-7; TRBD1 might be the D (5 bases). CDR3 length equals 14 residues. Trimming cost V 4 bases and J 6 bases, with 17 bases left between them. Germline CDR1 and CDR2: SGHRS and YFSETQ. CDR3 protein: CASSHYGAELEQYF. As DNA, the CDR3 is TGCGCCAGCAGCCATTATGGGGCAGAACTCGAGCAGTACTTC.

The genes are TRBV5-1 and TRBJ2-3; D not resolved. CDR1 and CDR2 (germline): SGHRS, YFSETQ. V lost 4 bases to trimming and J lost 4 bases, with 13 bases between them. This CDR3 contains 14 residues. CDR3 nucleotides: TGCGCCAGCAGCCTCGGACCTTCCCCAGATACGCAGTATTTT. Protein product: CASSLGPSPDTQYF.

This clone appeared a few times. The J gene is TRBJ2-3, the V gene TRBV5-1; 11 nucleotides agree with TRBD2. The CDR3 loop spans 15 amino acids. Germline trimming cut 0 bases from V and 3 bases from J; bases unmatched to any gene: 0. Per germline, CDR1 SGHRS and CDR2 YFSETQ. CDR3 coding DNA: TGCGCCAGCAGCTTGGCTAGCGGGGGGACAGATACGCAGTATTTT. Protein: CASSLASGGTDTQYF.

The CDR3 DNA sequence: TGCGCCAGCAGCTCGACGTGGGAGGACTACCACGAGTTCAAAAACATTCAGTACTTC. Translating gives CASSSTWEDYHEFKNIQYF. J is TRBJ2-4 and V is TRBV5-1, with D perhaps TRBD2 (6 bases). Germline loops: CDR1 SGHRS, CDR2 YFSETQ. The V gene lost 3 bases and the J gene lost 3 bases, with 25 bases spanning the gap. This CDR3 is built from 19 residues.

V gene TRBV5-1 combines with J gene TRBJ2-5; 10 nucleotides line up with TRBD1. The ends lost 0 bases at V and 4 bases at J; junction bases unmatched: 6. The germline CDR1 and CDR2 sequences are SGHRS and YFSETQ. The CDR3 has 16 residues. The CDR3 region is CASSLGQGAQRETQYF. As DNA, the CDR3 is TGCGCCAGCAGCTTGGGACAGGGGGCGCAAAGAGAGACCCAGTACTTC.